This T cell receptor beta chain was found in a study of blood T cell repertoires in COVID-19. Study information: Sources were T cells, B-cell-depleted T cells, or PBMCs; the material itself was cDNA or gDNA.

This clone appeared a few times. Trimming took off 5 bases at V and 3 bases at J, with 13 bases between the two ends. In germline, CDR1 is SEHNR, CDR2 FQNEAQ (reference sequence). This CDR3 comprises 15 residues. In the original processing: Nucleated cell counts were estimated from reference gene primer amplification. Profiled with immunoSEQ multiplex PCR; TCRdb holds only in-frame clones, not every one. The V and J calls and clone size are taken from that table; D and trimming were inferred from the DNA. The sample records more than 95,000 clones, 70% to 85% being singletons. This receptor was identified in an elderly woman with active or convalescent COVID-19. The chain is built from TRBV7-9 and TRBJ2-2; D may be TRBD2 (5 bases). The sample comprised peripheral blood. As DNA, the CDR3 is TGTGCCAGCAGCCCACGGCCCGGGGACACCGGGGAGCTGTTTTTT. As protein: CASSPRPGDTGELFF.